Shown below are 20 T cell receptor beta chains from a single sample sequenced in a study of blood T cell repertoires in COVID-19. Libraries were prepared by immunoSEQ multiplex PCR; TCRdb keeps only in-frame clonotypes and omits some of them. The table shows approximately 190,000 clones, with roughly four fifths occurring only once. Source material: peripheral blood. The source is a man aged 25 to 40 with active or convalescent COVID-19.

The V and J genes are TRBV25-1 and TRBJ1-4, with TRBD1 as a possible D gene (5 bases). Trimming stripped 7 bases from V and 4 bases from J, with 13 bases between. The CDR3 totals 14 residues. Germline V lookup: CDR1 MGHDK, CDR2 SYGVNS. CDR3 loop: CASTRTGGNEKLFF. In DNA, the CDR3 is TGTGCCAGCACACGTACGGGGGGTAATGAAAAACTGTTTTTT.

This rearrangement joins TRBV6-1 to TRBJ1-2, with 9 bases that match TRBD1. Germline assignment: CDR1 MNHNS and CDR2 SASEGT. The V segment lost 0 bases and the J segment 5 bases; nucleotides outside the gene matches: 10. This CDR3 is 17 amino acids long. The chain's CDR3 is CASSEAPTTGTGYGYTF. The DNA for the CDR3 is TGTGCCAGCAGTGAAGCGCCTACTACCGGGACAGGGTATGGCTACACCTTC.

A few counts support this clone. V gene TRBV19 combines with J gene TRBJ1-5; 9 nucleotides align to TRBD1. The CDR3 consists of 18 residues. The V and J ends lost 4 bases and 0 bases, in that order; junction bases with no gene match: 10. CDR1 is LNHDA and CDR2 is SQIVND in the germline V gene (reference sequence). This chain's CDR3 is CASSRGQGLVYSNQPQHF. The CDR3 nucleotides read TGTGCCAGTAGTAGAGGACAGGGGCTCGTCTATAGCAATCAGCCCCAGCATTTT.

The CDR3 sequence is CASRLYQNTGELFF. CDR3 coding DNA: TGTGCCAGTAGGCTATATCAGAACACCGGGGAGCTGTTTTTT. This sequence joins TRBV19 and TRBJ2-2; D gene unclear. The germline V and J ends were trimmed by 6 bases and 1 base, with 9 bases remaining between them. Germline V gene lookup returns CDR1 LNHDA and CDR2 SQIVND (reference sequence). The CDR3 runs 14 residues.

The chain's CDR3 is CASSGQGLGTEAFF. The CDR3 bases are TGTGCCAGCTCAGGACAGGGGTTGGGCACTGAAGCTTTCTTT. This chain connects TRBV6-5 to TRBJ1-1; 9 bases match TRBD1. J lost 4 bases, V lost 8 bases, and 8 bases had no gene match. The CDR3 is made up of 14 amino acids. Germline CDR1 reads MNHEY; CDR2 reads SVGAGI.

The chain carries TRBV29-1 and TRBJ2-7; perhaps TRBD2 as D (5 bases). The CDR3 contains 11 residues. Germline lookup yields CDR1 SQVTM and CDR2 ANQGSEA. Trimming took 6 bases from V and 4 from J, leaving 10 bases between them. The CDR3 bases are TGCAGCGTCTGGAGGAGTTACGAGCAGTACTTC. It specifies CSVWRSYEQYF.

This chain connects TRBV7-8 to TRBJ1-2; 8 bases are shared with TRBD1. This CDR3 has 15 amino acids. The ends lost 4 bases at V and 4 bases at J; junction bases unmatched: 8. Germline V gene data show CDR1 as SGHVS and CDR2 as FQNEAQ. CDR3 DNA: TGTGCCAGCAGCTCCGGGGACAGGAGCTTCTATGGCTACACCTTC. Protein product: CASSSGDRSFYGYTF.

The V gene is TRBV6-5, the J gene TRBJ2-7; 12 bases align to TRBD1. The CDR3 is 13 amino acids. Germline V gene sequence: CDR1 MNHEY, CDR2 SVGAGI. Trimming removed 11 bases from V and 6 bases from J; junction bases left unmatched: 8. The CDR3 reads CAAGTGGRSEQYF. In DNA form, the CDR3 reads TGTGCCGCCGGGACAGGGGGCCGATCCGAGCAGTACTTC.

The CDR3 coding sequence is TGTGCCAGCAGCCACCCGGTGACAGATACGCAGTATTTT. This codes for CASSHPVTDTQYF. The V call is TRBV11-3, the J call TRBJ2-3; D gene ambiguous. The CDR3 covers 13 residues. Germline lookup yields CDR1 SGHNT and CDR2 YENEEA. Trimming stripped 5 bases from V and 3 bases from J, with 9 bases between.

The chain is built from TRBV11-2 and TRBJ2-5, with D possibly TRBD1 on 5 matching bases. CDR3 length: 15 residues. Germline V CDR1 and CDR2: SGHAT, FQNNGV. V lost 3 bases, J lost 1 base, and 12 bases lay in between. The CDR3 protein is CASSLMTAGQETQYF. For the CDR3, the DNA is TGTGCCAGCAGCTTGATGACAGCAGGCCAAGAGACCCAGTACTTC.

The rearrangement uses TRBV10-2 and TRBJ1-1; no reliable D call. Per germline, CDR1 WSHSY and CDR2 SAAADI. V gave up 3 bases and J gave up 2 bases, with 10 bases separating them. CDR3 length: 14 amino acids. The DNA for the CDR3 is TGCGCCAGCAGTGAACCGAGGGAAAACACTGAAGCTTTCTTT. Its protein is CASSEPRENTEAFF.

This rearrangement joins TRBV5-1 to TRBJ1-5, with 7 positions matching TRBD1. Per the germline V gene, CDR1 is SGHRS and CDR2 is YFSETQ. The trim removed 2 bases at V and 2 bases at J, leaving 1 base unmatched. The CDR3 totals 14 residues. CDR3 nucleotides: TGCGCCAGCAGCTTTACAGGGGGCAATCAGCCCCAGCATTTT. It translates to CASSFTGGNQPQHF.

This clone turned up a few times. The gene calls are TRBV19 and TRBJ1-2; 10 nucleotides line up with TRBD1. Per germline, CDR1 LNHDA and CDR2 SQIVND (reference sequence). CDR3 length equals 13 residues. V dropped 5 bases and J dropped 6; count of bases not matched to a gene: 3. For the CDR3, the DNA is TGTGCCAGTAGTGACAGGGGGCTGGATGGCTACACCTTC. Residues: CASSDRGLDGYTF.

This clone was seen more than once but under ten times. This chain uses TRBV28 with TRBJ1-5, with 9 bases matching TRBD1. This CDR3 spans 15 amino acids. J gave up 5 bases and V 2 bases, and 4 bases lay outside the gene matches. The germline V gene has CDR1 MDHEN and CDR2 SYDVKM. DNA of the CDR3: TGTGCCAGCAGTTTACCGGGACAGGGCTATCAGCCCCAGCATTTT. It specifies CASSLPGQGYQPQHF.

The chain carries TRBV6-5 and TRBJ2-7; maybe TRBD1 (5 bases). In germline, CDR1 is MNHEY, CDR2 SVGAGI. Trimming cost V 5 bases and J 9 bases, with 14 bases left between them. The CDR3 loop spans 12 amino acids. CDR3 region: CASSTQGLAQYV. The CDR3 coding sequence is TGTGCCAGCAGTACCCAGGGATTAGCGCAGTACGTC.

To note about this clone: The junction does not match germline at one end; this may be a read error. The genes are TRBV7-7 and TRBJ2-5; maybe TRBD1 (6 bases). Germline-derived CDR1 and CDR2 are SSHAT and FNYEAQ (reference sequence). The CDR3 has 16 residues. The CDR3, as DNA: TGTGCTAGCAGCTTAGGGGTAGGCAGGGGTCAAGAGACCCAGTACTTC. As protein: CASSLGVGRGQETQYF.

The rearrangement joins TRBV12-3 or TRBV12-4 to TRBJ1-3; possibly TRBD1 for D (5 bases). The CDR3 contains 13 residues. V dropped 5 bases and J dropped 8 bases, with 13 bases sitting between them. CDR3 DNA sequence: TGTGCCAGCAGTGCGGGGCTCAGGGACACCATATATTTT. It yields the protein CASSAGLRDTIYF.

The V gene is TRBV18, the J gene TRBJ1-3; D unclear. The CDR3 has 18 amino acids. Germline CDR1 reads KGHSH; CDR2 reads LQKENI. The V end was cut by 0 bases, the J end by 0 bases, with 15 bases between. The CDR3 is CASSPPSPRSPSGNTIYF. CDR3 in DNA: TGTGCCAGCTCACCACCAAGCCCCAGGTCGCCCTCTGGAAACACCATATATTTT. The entire variable domain, with the rest obtained from reference TRBV18 and TRBJ1-3, is as follows: NAGVMQNPRHLVRRRGQEARLRCSPMKGHSHVYWYRQLPEEGLKFMVYLQKENIIDESGMPKERFSAEFPKEGPSILRIQQVVRGDSAAYFCASSPPSPRSPSGNTIYFGEGSWLTVV.

The V gene is TRBV10-3, the J gene TRBJ1-2; 7 nucleotides agree with TRBD1. J was trimmed by 2 bases and V by 6 bases; bases with no gene match: 6. CDR3 length: 14 residues. The germline V gene encodes CDR1 ENHRY and CDR2 SYGVKD. The CDR3 here is CAIRGQAENYGYTF. In DNA form, the CDR3 reads TGTGCCATCAGAGGACAGGCCGAGAACTATGGCTACACCTTC.

The gene calls are TRBV9 and TRBJ2-1; the match to TRBD2 covers 9 bases. The germline V gene has CDR1 SGDLS and CDR2 YYNGEE. Trimming removed 4 bases from V and 5 bases from J; junction bases left unmatched: 4. The CDR3 consists of 14 residues. DNA of the CDR3: TGTGCCAGCAGCCAGCGGGGGGATCACAATGAGCAGTTCTTC. Amino acids: CASSQRGDHNEQFF.